These T cell receptor beta chains were read from a single sample in a study of blood T cell repertoires in COVID-19. TCRdb's table, derived via immunoSEQ multiplex PCR, lists solely in-frame clones and lacks some. This sample has about 300,000 clones; over 70% occur once, and the top ten carry about 1.2%. Source material: peripheral blood. These receptor sequences come from a woman between 45 and 60 years old with acute or convalescent COVID-19. CDR3s include the opening cysteine and the closing phenylalanine or tryptophan. A D gene is named only where the DNA matches it firmly. Part of the rows lack a size; the others show once, few, many or a class for expanded clones.

>TRBJ2-7|TRBV5-6|TRBD1|.
TGTGCCAGCAGCCCCGTAGGGACAGTGTCCTACGAGCAGTACTTC
CASSPVGTVSYEQYF
>TRBJ1-2|TRBV18|TRBD1|.
TGTGCCAGCTCACCAGAACAGGGGCGAAACTATGGCTACACCTTC
CASSPEQGRNYGYTF
>TRBJ1-5|TRBV15|.|.
TGTGCCACCAGCAGAGATCTAAGTCAGCCCCAGCATTTT
CATSRDLSQPQHF
>TRBJ1-1|TRBV7-2|.|once
TGTGCCAGCAGCCTAGGACGGGTGAACACTGAAGCTTTCTTT
CASSLGRVNTEAFF
>TRBJ1-5|TRBV7-9|.|.
TGTGCCTTCCAAACAGGTAGCAATCAGCCCCAGCATTTT
CAFQTGSNQPQHF
>TRBJ2-7|TRBV5-5|.|.
TGTGCCAGCAGCCCCGTGGAGTGGTCCTACGAGCAGTACTTC
CASSPVEWSYEQYF
>TRBJ1-5|TRBV2|.|few
TGTGCCAGCAGACAACAGGGCTTTGGCAATCAGCCCCAGCATTTT
CASRQQGFGNQPQHF
>TRBJ2-3|TRBV10-3|TRBD2|.
TGTGCCTCCCGGGGGGAGGGCACAGATACGCAGTATTTT
CASRGEGTDTQYF
>TRBJ2-1|TRBV5-8|TRBD1|.
TGTGCCAGCAGCACCTACGGACAGGATAATGAGCAGTTCTTC
CASSTYGQDNEQFF
>TRBJ2-3|TRBV4-3|.|.
TGCGCCAGCAGCCAAGATGGAGCTCCGGATACGCAGTATTTT
CASSQDGAPDTQYF
>TRBJ2-2|TRBV24-1|.|.
TGTGCCACCAGTGATTTACCTGGAGGGGAGCGTAACGGGGAGCTGTTTTTT
CATSDLPGGERNGELFF
>TRBJ2-2|TRBV4-3|.|.
TGCGCCAGCAGCCAAGATACGGGGGCCGGGGAGCTGTTTTTT
CASSQDTGAGELFF
>TRBJ1-5|TRBV30|.|.
TGTGCCTGGAGTGTAGACGGGTGGCAGCCCCAGCATTTT
CAWSVDGWQPQHF
>TRBJ2-3|TRBV7-3|TRBD1|.
TGTGCCAGCAGCTTAGGGACAGGGGGCGCAGCGGCAGATACGCAGTATTTT
CASSLGTGGAAADTQYF
>TRBJ1-2|TRBV11-2|TRBD1|few
TGTGCCAGCAGCCTTCGACAGGGTCGCTATGGCTACACCTTC
CASSLRQGRYGYTF
>TRBJ2-3|TRBV5-1|.|few
TGCGCCAGCAGCTTGGCGGGAGCAGATACGCAGTATTTT
CASSLAGADTQYF
>TRBJ1-5|TRBV27|.|.
TGTGCCAGCAGTTTAGAGGGTAGACAGCCCCAGCATTTT
CASSLEGRQPQHF
>TRBJ2-5|TRBV25-1|TRBD1|.
TGTGCCACCGGACAGGGGCAAGAGACCCAGTACTTC
CATGQGQETQYF
>TRBJ1-4|TRBV6-5|.|.
TGTGCCAGCAGTTGGGCGGGAGAAAAACTGTTTTTT
CASSWAGEKLFF
>TRBJ1-5|TRBV24-1|.|once
TGTGCCACCAGTTGGGGAAGGGGTCAGCCCCAGCATTTT
CATSWGRGQPQHF
>TRBJ1-1|TRBV4-1|TRBD1|.
TGCGCCAGCAGCCAAGACCTCCGGGACAGGGGGCCCAACACTGAAGCTTTCTTT
CASSQDLRDRGPNTEAFF
>TRBJ2-7|TRBV5-1|TRBD1|.
TGCGCCAGCAGCAGATCCGGGACAGGAAATTCCTACGAGCAGTACTTC
CASSRSGTGNSYEQYF
>TRBJ2-7|TRBV2|.|.
TGTGCCAGCAGTGAGTCCGCGGGTTTTACCTACGAGCAGTACTTC
CASSESAGFTYEQYF
>TRBJ1-1|TRBV7-9|.|.
TGTGCCAGCGGATCCTCGAGGGGGGGGGACATGAACACTGAAGCTTTCTTT
CASGSSRGGDMNTEAFF